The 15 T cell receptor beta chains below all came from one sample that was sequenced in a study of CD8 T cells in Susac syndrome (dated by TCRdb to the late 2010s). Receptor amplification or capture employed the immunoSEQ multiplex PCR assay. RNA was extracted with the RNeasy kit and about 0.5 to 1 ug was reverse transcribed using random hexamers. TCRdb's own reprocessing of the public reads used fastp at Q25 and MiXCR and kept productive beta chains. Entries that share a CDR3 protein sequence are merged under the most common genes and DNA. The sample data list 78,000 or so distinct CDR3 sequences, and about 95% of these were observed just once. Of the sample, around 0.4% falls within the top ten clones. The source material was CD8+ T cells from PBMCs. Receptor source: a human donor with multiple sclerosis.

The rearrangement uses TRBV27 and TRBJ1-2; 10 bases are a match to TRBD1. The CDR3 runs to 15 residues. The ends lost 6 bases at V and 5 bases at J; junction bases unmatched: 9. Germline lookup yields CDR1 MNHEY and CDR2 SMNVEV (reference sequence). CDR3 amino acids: CASSSRDRGRYGYTF. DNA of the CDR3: TGTGCCAGCAGCTCGAGGGACAGGGGAAGGTATGGCTACACCTTC.

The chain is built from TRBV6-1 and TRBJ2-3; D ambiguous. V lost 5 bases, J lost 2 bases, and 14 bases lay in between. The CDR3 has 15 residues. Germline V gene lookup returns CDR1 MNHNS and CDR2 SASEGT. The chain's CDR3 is CASSSNPGFTDTQYF. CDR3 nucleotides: TGTGCCAGCAGTTCCAACCCAGGATTCACAGATACGCAGTATTTT.

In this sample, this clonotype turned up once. In DNA form, the CDR3 reads TGTGCCAGCAGCCCTCGGACAGGAAGGGGCTCCTACGAGCAGTACTTC. This translates into CASSPRTGRGSYEQYF. The chain combines TRBV5-6 with TRBJ2-7; 7 bases agree with TRBD1. Per the germline V gene, CDR1 is SGHDT and CDR2 is YYEEEE. V shed 4 bases, J shed 0 bases, and the junction held 10 bases outside the gene matches. The CDR3 has 16 amino acids.

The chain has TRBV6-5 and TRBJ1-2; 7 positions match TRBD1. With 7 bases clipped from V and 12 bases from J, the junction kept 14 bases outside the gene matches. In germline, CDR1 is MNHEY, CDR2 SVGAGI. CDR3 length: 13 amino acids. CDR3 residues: CASNSQTGSINTF. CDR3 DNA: TGTGCCAGCAACTCCCAGACAGGGAGTATCAACACCTTC.

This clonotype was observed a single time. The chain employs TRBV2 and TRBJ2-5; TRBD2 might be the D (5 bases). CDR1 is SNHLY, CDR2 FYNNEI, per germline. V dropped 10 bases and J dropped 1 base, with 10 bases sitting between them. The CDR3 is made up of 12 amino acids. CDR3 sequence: CAMRGIQETQYF. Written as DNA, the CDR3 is TGTGCCATGCGAGGGATCCAAGAGACCCAGTACTTC.

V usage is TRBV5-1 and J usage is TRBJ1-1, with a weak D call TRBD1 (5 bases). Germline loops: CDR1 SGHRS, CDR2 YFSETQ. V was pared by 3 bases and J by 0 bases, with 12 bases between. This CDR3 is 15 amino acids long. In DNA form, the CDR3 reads TGCGCCAGCAGCTCGTGGGGGGTCATGAACACTGAAGCTTTCTTT. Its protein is CASSSWGVMNTEAFF.

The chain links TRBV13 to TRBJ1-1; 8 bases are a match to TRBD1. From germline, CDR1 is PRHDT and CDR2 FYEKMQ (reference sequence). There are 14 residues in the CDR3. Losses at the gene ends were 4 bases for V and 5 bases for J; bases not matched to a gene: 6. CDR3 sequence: CASSYGQGVTEAFF. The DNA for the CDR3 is TGTGCCAGCAGCTACGGACAGGGAGTAACTGAAGCTTTCTTT. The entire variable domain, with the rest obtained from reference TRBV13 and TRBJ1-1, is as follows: AAGVIQSPRHLIKEKRETATLKCYPIPRHDTVYWYQQGPGQDPQFLISFYEKMQSDKGSIPDRFSAQQFSDYHSELNMSSLELGDSALYFCASSYGQGVTEAFFGQGTRLTVV.

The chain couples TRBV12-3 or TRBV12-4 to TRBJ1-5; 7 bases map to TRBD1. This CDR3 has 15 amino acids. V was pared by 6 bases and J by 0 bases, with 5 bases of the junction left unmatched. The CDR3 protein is CASRRGGSSNQPQHF. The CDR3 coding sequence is TGTGCCAGCAGGCGAGGGGGCTCTAGCAATCAGCCCCAGCATTTT.

CDR3 sequence (DNA): TGTGCCAGCAGTTACTCGGAAGCAGTTAGCAATCAGCCCCAGCATTTT. It yields the protein CASSYSEAVSNQPQHF. The chain links TRBV6-5 to TRBJ1-5; D remains ambiguous. Trimming took off 0 bases at V and 0 bases at J, with 9 bases between the two ends. The germline V gene has CDR1 MNHEY and CDR2 SVGAGI. This CDR3 comprises 16 residues.

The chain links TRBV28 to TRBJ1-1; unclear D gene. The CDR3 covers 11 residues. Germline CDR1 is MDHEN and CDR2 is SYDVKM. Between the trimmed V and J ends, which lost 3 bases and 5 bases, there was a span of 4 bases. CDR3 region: CASSFVTEAFF. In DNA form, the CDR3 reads TGTGCCAGCAGTTTCGTAACTGAAGCTTTCTTT.

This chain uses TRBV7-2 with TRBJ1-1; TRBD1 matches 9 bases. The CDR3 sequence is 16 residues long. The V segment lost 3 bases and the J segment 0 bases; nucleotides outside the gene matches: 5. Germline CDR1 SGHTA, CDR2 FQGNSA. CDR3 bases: TGTGCCAGCAGCTTTGACAGGGGGGCTTTGAACACTGAAGCTTTCTTT. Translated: CASSFDRGALNTEAFF. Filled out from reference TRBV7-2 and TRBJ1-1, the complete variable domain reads GAGVSQSPSNKVTEKGKDVELRCDPISGHTALYWYRQSLGQGLEFLIYFQGNSAPDKSGLPSDRFSAERTGGSVSTLTIQRTQQEDSAVYLCASSFDRGALNTEAFFGQGTRLTVV.

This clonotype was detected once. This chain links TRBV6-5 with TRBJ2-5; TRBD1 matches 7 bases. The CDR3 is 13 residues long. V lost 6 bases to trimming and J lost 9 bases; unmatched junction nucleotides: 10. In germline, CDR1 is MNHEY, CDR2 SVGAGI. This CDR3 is CASSLQGPKAQYF. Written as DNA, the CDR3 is TGTGCCAGCAGCCTACAGGGGCCTAAAGCCCAGTACTTC.

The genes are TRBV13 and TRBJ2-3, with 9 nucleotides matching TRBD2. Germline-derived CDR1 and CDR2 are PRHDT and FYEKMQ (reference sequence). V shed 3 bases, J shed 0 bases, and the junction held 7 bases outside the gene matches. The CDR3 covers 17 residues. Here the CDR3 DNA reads TGTGCCAGCAGCTTTCCCAGTAGCGGGGGAAGCACAGATACGCAGTATTTT. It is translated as CASSFPSSGGSTDTQYF.

The CDR3 DNA reads as TGTGCCAGCAGCTTAGGGGGACAGAGACAAGAGACCCAGTACTTC. This codes for CASSLGGQRQETQYF. This sequence joins TRBV13 and TRBJ2-5; 7 bases agree with TRBD1. CDR1 is PRHDT, CDR2 FYEKMQ, per germline (reference sequence). The J segment lost 2 bases and the V segment lost 0 bases, leaving 3 bases of the junction unmatched. The CDR3 is 15 amino acids. The entire variable domain, with the rest obtained from reference TRBV13 and TRBJ2-5, is as follows: AAGVIQSPRHLIKEKRETATLKCYPIPRHDTVYWYQQGPGQDPQFLISFYEKMQSDKGSIPDRFSAQQFSDYHSELNMSSLELGDSALYFCASSLGGQRQETQYFGPGTRLLVL.

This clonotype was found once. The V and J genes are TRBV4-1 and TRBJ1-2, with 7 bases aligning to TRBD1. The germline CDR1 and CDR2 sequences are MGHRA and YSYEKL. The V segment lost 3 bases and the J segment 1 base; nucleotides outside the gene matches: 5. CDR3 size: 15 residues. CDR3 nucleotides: TGCGCCAGCAGCCACAGGGGGGTGGGTAACTATGGCTACACCTTC. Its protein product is CASSHRGVGNYGYTF.